This is a list of T cell receptor beta chains from one sample in a study of long-term antiretroviral therapy in people with HIV. Clones were read by immunoSEQ multiplex PCR, and TCRdb kept only the in-frame ones, dropping some. The top ten hold around 6.6% of the sample, which has under 20,000 clones, 79% seen once. The material sequenced was unsorted PBMCs, taken at the start of antiretroviral therapy, before treatment. These receptors came from a man aged 18 to 30 with HIV. Each CDR3 is given with its conserved first and last residue.

TRBV11-2,17,CASSLGQTSGSSYEQFF
TRBV28,15,CASSVNSGGETEAFF
TRBV30,13,CAWDFEGSTEAFF
TRBV13,16,CASSSRGSGTTDTQYF
TRBV6-6,16,CASSNLQTGVLYEQYF
TRBV19,14,CASSIVGGGEGYTF
TRBV28,12,CASSFLYYGYTF
TRBV2,14,CASSKTVVAREQYF
TRBV14,13,CASSGGRKDIQYF
TRBV27,16,CASSLWLGGRVYEQFF
TRBV7-9,15,CASSFDRSAAEKLFF
TRBV7-6,14,CASQDRGNTGELFF
TRBV6-1,14,CASSDSGQNTEAFF
TRBV2,20,CASSPNLPGLASSGANVLTF
TRBV6-4,13,CASSPTGEGEQFF
TRBV7-8,14,CASSLAPETYEQYF
TRBV6-6,14,CASGMGGAGYEQYF
TRBV5-6,15,CASSGKDRFAGGYTF
TRBV5-1,14,CASSLFWQQETQYF
TRBV6-1,15,CASTQGRTNTGELFF
TRBV29-1,14,CSVDVGLRQETQYF
TRBV4-1,15,CASSQGPLTPIPQHF
TRBV11-2,15,CASSLRGTGVGTQYF
TRBV19,13,CASREGYYNEQFF
TRBV28,16,CASSSPRDRGYYEQYF
TRBV28,15,CASSLGGTTNEKLFF
TRBV28,16,CASSSDQTRNTGELFF
TRBV4-3,15,CASSPNYGSTDTQYF
TRBV7-3,14,CASSLRGSYNEQFF
TRBV11-2,13,CASSLEIVGEQFF
TRBV10-3,15,CAISPGQNSNQPQHF
TRBV28,13,CASSFELNTEAFF
TRBV10-3,15,CAIGARDPGTDTQYF
TRBV2,13,CASSLKTGYGYTF
TRBV27,15,CASTISRGSNEKLFF
TRBV27,16,CASSLRGFTNTGELFF